This paragraph reports one TCR beta chain. The sample is drawn from a study of PD-L1 blockade in urothelial cancer. Overall study: Blood samples had a median of approximately 150,000 T cells.

The CDR3 runs 14 residues. Losses at the gene ends were 4 bases for V and 3 bases for J; bases not matched to a gene: 5. Germline CDR1 MDHEN, CDR2 SYDVKM. The time point here: pretreatment peripheral blood. Spiking each PCR with synthetic TCR analog templates was performed. The method was immunoSEQ multiplex PCR; TCRdb's version includes in-frame clones alone and lacks a portion of them. The data contain some 45,000 clones, 88% of them seen just once; the ten biggest clones take up more than 20%. The chain joins TRBV28 to TRBJ2-5; 7 bases align to TRBD1. This receptor was identified in a donor aged 40 or over with urothelial cancer. The specimen was PBMCs, collected around atezolizumab (anti-PD-L1) treatment. The CDR3 loop reads CASSSGTVKETQYF. The CDR3 DNA sequence: TGTGCCAGCAGTTCCGGGACAGTTAAAGAGACCCAGTACTTC.